The source of this T cell receptor (beta chain) is a study of OX40 agonist ivuxolimab in advanced cancers. Per the germline V gene, CDR1 is SNHLY and CDR2 is FYNNEI. The CDR3 extends over 13 amino acids. V gave up 4 bases and J gave up 4 bases, with 7 bases separating them. Profiled with immunoSEQ multiplex PCR; TCRdb holds only in-frame clones, not every one. The table includes tens of thousands of clones, more than 85% detected once. The source is an adult with an advanced solid tumor such as melanoma, head and neck, liver or kidney cancer. This chain joins TRBV2 and TRBJ2-2; no firm D call. Here the sequenced sample was CD4+ or CD8+ T cells sorted from blood, taken in a trial of the OX40 agonist ivuxolimab. CDR3 bases: TGTGCCAGCAGTGGTGCGAGCACCGGGGAGCTGTTTTTT. This translates into CASSGASTGELFF.